This T cell receptor beta chain came from a study of blood T cell repertoires in COVID-19. Study summary: COVID-19 samples collected from the United States, Italy and Spain covered acute and convalescent phases. T cells, B-cell-depleted T cells, or PBMCs supplied cDNA or gDNA.

As processed by the authors: Reference gene primer amplification gave estimated nucleated cell counts. Data came from immunoSEQ multiplex PCR; TCRdb stores just in-frame clones and leaves some out. V, J and clone size derive from that table, while D and trimming were established from the DNA sequence. The table has 250,000 to 350,000 clones, around 90% seen once. The receptor comes from a woman between 35 and 50 years old who had recovered from COVID-19. The sample was peripheral blood.

The CDR3 loop reads CASSPSGQALYEQYF. The DNA for the CDR3 is TGTGCCAGCAGCCCCTCCGGACAGGCTCTCTACGAGCAGTACTTC. The chain links TRBV7-6 to TRBJ2-7; 7 nucleotides agree with TRBD1. This CDR3 comprises 15 residues. Germline lookup yields CDR1 SGHVS and CDR2 FNYEAQ. The V and J ends lost 5 bases and 3 bases, in that order; junction bases with no gene match: 10.